These 9 T cell receptor beta chains came from one sample sequenced in a study of cytomegalovirus exposure and HLA in healthy donors. The PCR ran on 60 Vbeta and 13 Jbeta primers. TCRdb's table, derived via immunoSEQ multiplex PCR, lists solely in-frame clones and lacks some. This sample has 95,000 to 130,000 clones, with 75% to 85% found just once. Sequenced input: PBMCs. These receptors were obtained from a man aged 30-40 years in good health and CMV-seropositive.

This sequence joins TRBV10-3 and TRBJ2-7; the match to TRBD2 covers 11 bases. Trimming removed 0 bases from V and 7 bases from J; junction bases left unmatched: 8. Germline CDR1 is ENHRY and CDR2 is SYGVKD. The CDR3 has 16 residues. CDR3 protein: CAISESLAGGFKEQYF. The DNA for the CDR3 is TGTGCCATCAGTGAGTCTTTAGCGGGAGGGTTTAAAGAGCAGTACTTC.

This chain uses TRBV30 with TRBJ2-7; TRBD2 matches 13 bases. V lost 1 base, J lost 3 bases, and 3 bases stayed unmatched. Germline CDR1 GTSNPN, CDR2 SVGIG (reference sequence). This CDR3 contains 15 residues. The CDR3 DNA is TGTGCCTGGAGTGATTGGACTAGCGGGAGCTACGAGCAGTACTTC. As protein: CAWSDWTSGSYEQYF.

The CDR3 loop is CASSGGPQETQYF. The CDR3 region has the DNA TGCGCCAGCAGTGGGGGCCCCCAAGAGACCCAGTACTTC. This chain joins TRBV5-1 and TRBJ2-5; tentative D call: TRBD1 (6 bases). Trimming pared 5 bases from V and 1 base from J, leaving 9 bases between. The germline V gene encodes CDR1 SGHRS and CDR2 YFSETQ. This CDR3 is 13 amino acids long.

The CDR3 bases are TGTGCCAGCAGCTTAGTGGGGGGGCCGGACACGCAGTATTTT. Translation: CASSLVGGPDTQYF. The chain links TRBV7-3 to TRBJ2-3; D perhaps matches TRBD2 (7 bases). CDR1 is SGHTA, CDR2 FQGTGA, per germline. The CDR3 runs to 14 residues. The V end lost 2 bases, the J end lost 9 bases, and 15 bases lay between the germline ends.

The V and J genes are TRBV9 and TRBJ1-1, with D perhaps TRBD1 (5 bases). This CDR3 has 13 residues. Trimming took 3 bases from V and 6 from J, leaving 12 bases between them. Germline lookup yields CDR1 SGDLS and CDR2 YYNGEE. CDR3 in DNA: TGTGCCAGCAGCGCCGCCGGGGGACCTGAAGCTTTCTTT. Protein: CASSAAGGPEAFF. The complete variable domain, with remaining parts taken from reference TRBV9 and TRBJ1-1, reads DSGVTQTPKHLITATGQRVTLRCSPRSGDLSVYWYQQSLDQGLQFLIQYYNGEERAKGNILERFSAQQFPDLHSELNLSSLELGDSALYFCASSAAGGPEAFFGQGTRLTVV.

The rearrangement joins TRBV30 to TRBJ1-1; the match to TRBD1 covers 10 bases. The CDR3 covers 14 residues. V dropped 4 bases and J dropped 6; count of bases not matched to a gene: 8. The V gene's germline CDR1 is GTSNPN and CDR2 SVGIG (reference sequence). CDR3: CAWIRQGAFAEAFF. The CDR3 bases are TGTGCCTGGATCCGACAGGGGGCTTTTGCTGAAGCTTTCTTT.

The V and J genes are TRBV5-1 and TRBJ2-7, with 10 bases identical to TRBD1. Germline-derived CDR1 and CDR2 are SGHRS and YFSETQ. Trimming at V came to 4 bases and at J to 5 bases, leaving 15 bases not matched to a gene. CDR3 length equals 17 residues. CDR3 region: CASSLLPTGTGVHEQYF. In DNA form, the CDR3 reads TGCGCCAGCAGCCTCCTGCCTACCGGGACAGGGGTCCACGAGCAGTACTTC.

This chain uses TRBV9 with TRBJ2-1; 12 nucleotides align to TRBD2. V lost 3 bases and J lost 7; bases outside the gene matches: 11. CDR3 length: 17 residues. The V gene's germline CDR1 is SGDLS and CDR2 YYNGEE. The CDR3 region is CASSGPSGGAAWNEQFF. In DNA, the CDR3 is TGTGCCAGCAGCGGACCTAGCGGGGGGGCCGCTTGGAATGAGCAGTTCTTC.

CDR3 DNA sequence: TGTGCCAGCGGGACAGGGTCCTATGGCTACACCTTC. Translating it yields CASGTGSYGYTF. The V gene is TRBV5-6, the J gene TRBJ1-2; 9 bases fit TRBD1. V gave up 7 bases and J gave up 4 bases; unmatched junction bases: 2. Per the germline V gene, CDR1 is SGHDT and CDR2 is YYEEEE. The CDR3 runs 12 residues.